These 5 T cell receptor beta chains share one sample of origin, sequenced in a study of shared clonotypes between healthy human individuals. Libraries were prepared by immunoSEQ multiplex PCR; TCRdb keeps only in-frame clonotypes and omits some of them. The repertoire includes about 680,000 clones, 90% to 95% of them detected once, and approximately 24% sits in the top ten. Naive CD8 cells were CD45RO-negative, positively selected for CCR7, excluding terminally differentiated effector memory CD45RA+ cells. The sequenced sample consisted of naive CD8+ T cells sorted from blood. All receptors come from a man under 40 in good health.

This chain uses TRBV7-9 with TRBJ2-7, with TRBD1 identical over 7 bases. Trimming cost V 5 bases and J 3 bases; bases outside gene matches: 13. The CDR3 has 16 amino acids. Germline-derived CDR1 and CDR2 are SEHNR and FQNEAQ (reference sequence). The CDR3 sequence is CASSKQSGQSYYEQYF. Written as DNA, the CDR3 is TGTGCCAGCAGCAAACAATCGGGACAGAGTTACTACGAGCAGTACTTC.

This chain connects TRBV7-2 to TRBJ2-7; 8 positions match TRBD2. CDR1 and CDR2 from the germline V gene are SGHTA and FQGNSA. The CDR3 length is 16 residues. Losses at the gene ends were 1 base for V and 1 base for J; bases not matched to a gene: 6. CDR3 sequence reads: CASSLVWASGSYEQYF. CDR3 nucleotides: TGTGCCAGCAGCTTAGTTTGGGCTAGCGGGTCCTACGAGCAGTACTTC.

V and J are TRBV11-3 and TRBJ2-5; D remains ambiguous. The CDR3 is made up of 13 amino acids. Between the trimmed V and J ends, which lost 2 bases and 2 bases, there was a span of 6 bases. From germline, CDR1 is SGHNT and CDR2 YENEEA. The CDR3 bases are TGTGCCAGCAGCTTAACATTTCAAGAGACCCAGTACTTC. Amino acids: CASSLTFQETQYF. The full variable domain, with the rest looked up from reference TRBV11-3 and TRBJ2-5, is EAGVVQSPRYKIIEKKQPVAFWCNPISGHNTLYWYLQNLGQGPELLIRYENEEAVDDSQLPKDRFSAERLKGVDSTLKIQPAELGDSAVYLCASSLTFQETQYFGPGTRLLVL.

The V and J genes are TRBV7-3 and TRBJ2-5; 9 bases match TRBD1. Per the germline V gene, CDR1 is SGHTA and CDR2 is FQGTGA. J was trimmed by 4 bases and V by 2 bases; bases with no gene match: 8. The CDR3 loop spans 16 amino acids. The CDR3 region is CASSLLTGGAGETQYF. DNA of the CDR3: TGTGCCAGCAGCTTACTAACAGGGGGCGCAGGAGAGACCCAGTACTTC.

The gene calls are TRBV5-8 and TRBJ2-7; 7 bases line up with TRBD1. Germline loops: CDR1 SGHTS, CDR2 YDEGEE. The CDR3 runs 14 residues. The V gene end was trimmed by 0 bases and the J gene end by 7 bases; junction bases not matched to a gene: 7. The CDR3 DNA reads as TGTGCCAGCAGCTTGGGACAGGGTTTCTGGGAGCAGTACTTC. Translated: CASSLGQGFWEQYF.